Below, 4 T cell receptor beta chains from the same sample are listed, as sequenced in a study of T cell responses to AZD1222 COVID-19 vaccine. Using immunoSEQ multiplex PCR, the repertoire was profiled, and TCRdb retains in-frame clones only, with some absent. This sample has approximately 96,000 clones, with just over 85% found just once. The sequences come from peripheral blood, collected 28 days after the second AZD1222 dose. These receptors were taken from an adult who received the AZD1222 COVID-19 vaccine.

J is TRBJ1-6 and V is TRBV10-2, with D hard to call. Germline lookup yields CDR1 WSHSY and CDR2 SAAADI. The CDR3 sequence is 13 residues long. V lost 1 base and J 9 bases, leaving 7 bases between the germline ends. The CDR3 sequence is CASSEFMASPLHF. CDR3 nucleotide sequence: TGCGCCAGCAGTGAGTTTATGGCTTCACCCCTCCACTTT.

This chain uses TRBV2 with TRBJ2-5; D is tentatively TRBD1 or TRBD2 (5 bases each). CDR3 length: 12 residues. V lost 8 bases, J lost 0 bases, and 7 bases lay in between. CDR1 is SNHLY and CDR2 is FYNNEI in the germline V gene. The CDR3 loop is CASEGYQETQYF. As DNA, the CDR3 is TGTGCCAGCGAGGGGTACCAAGAGACCCAGTACTTC.

The CDR3 DNA sequence: TGTGCCAGCAGCTTCGGGACAACCAACGAGCAGTACTTC. It specifies CASSFGTTNEQYF. V gene TRBV7-9 combines with J gene TRBJ2-7; possibly TRBD1 for D (6 bases). Germline CDR1 reads SEHNR; CDR2 reads FQNEAQ (reference sequence). V lost 3 bases to trimming and J lost 5 bases, with 11 bases between them. This CDR3 is 13 amino acids long. Based on the CDR3 plus reference TRBV7-9 and TRBJ2-7, the full variable domain is DTGVSQNPRHKITKRGQNVTFRCDPISEHNRLYWYRQTLGQGPEFLTYFQNEAQLEKSRLLSDRFSAERPKGSFSTLEIQRTEQGDSAMYLCASSFGTTNEQYFGPGTRLTVT.

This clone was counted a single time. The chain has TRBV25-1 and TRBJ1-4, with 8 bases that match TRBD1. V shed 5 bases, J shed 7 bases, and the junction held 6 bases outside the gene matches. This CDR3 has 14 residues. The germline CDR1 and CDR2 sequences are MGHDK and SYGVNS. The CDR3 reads CASSPTGEGEKLFF. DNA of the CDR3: TGTGCCAGCAGTCCGACAGGGGAAGGTGAAAAACTGTTTTTT.